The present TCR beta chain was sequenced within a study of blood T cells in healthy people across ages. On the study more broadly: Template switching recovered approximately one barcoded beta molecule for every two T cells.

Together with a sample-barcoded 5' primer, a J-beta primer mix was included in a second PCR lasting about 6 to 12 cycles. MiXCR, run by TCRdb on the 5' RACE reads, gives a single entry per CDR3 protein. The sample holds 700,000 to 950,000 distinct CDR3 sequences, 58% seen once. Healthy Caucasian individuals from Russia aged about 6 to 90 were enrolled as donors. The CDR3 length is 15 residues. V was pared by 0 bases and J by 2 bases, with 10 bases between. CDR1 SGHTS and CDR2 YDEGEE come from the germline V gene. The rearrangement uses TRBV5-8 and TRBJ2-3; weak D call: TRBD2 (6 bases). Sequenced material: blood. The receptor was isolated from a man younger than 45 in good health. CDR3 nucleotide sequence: TGTGCCAGCAGCTTGGATATGGGACTCACAGATACGCAGTATTTT. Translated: CASSLDMGLTDTQYF. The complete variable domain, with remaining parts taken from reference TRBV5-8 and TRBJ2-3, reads EAGVTQSPTHLIKTRGQQATLRCSPISGHTSVYWYQQALGLGLQFLLWYDEGEERNRGNFPPRFSGRQFPNYSSELNVNALELEDSALYLCASSLDMGLTDTQYFGPGTRLTVL.